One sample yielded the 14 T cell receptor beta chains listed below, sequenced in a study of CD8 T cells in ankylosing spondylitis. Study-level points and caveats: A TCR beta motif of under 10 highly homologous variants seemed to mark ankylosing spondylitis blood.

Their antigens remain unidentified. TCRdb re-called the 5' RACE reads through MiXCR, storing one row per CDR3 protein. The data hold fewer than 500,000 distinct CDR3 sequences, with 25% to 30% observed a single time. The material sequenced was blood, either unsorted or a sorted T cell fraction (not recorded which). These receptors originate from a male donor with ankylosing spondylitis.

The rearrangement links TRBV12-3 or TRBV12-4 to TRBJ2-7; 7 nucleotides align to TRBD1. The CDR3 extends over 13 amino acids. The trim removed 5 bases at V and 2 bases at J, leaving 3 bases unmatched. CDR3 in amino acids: CASSRDRAYEQYF. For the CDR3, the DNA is TGTGCCAGCAGTCGAGACAGGGCCTACGAGCAGTACTTC.

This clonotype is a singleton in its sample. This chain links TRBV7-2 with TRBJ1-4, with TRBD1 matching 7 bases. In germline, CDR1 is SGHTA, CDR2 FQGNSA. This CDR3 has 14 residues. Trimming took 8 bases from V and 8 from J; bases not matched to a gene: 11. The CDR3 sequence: CASSRGLAEEKLFF. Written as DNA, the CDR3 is TGTGCCAGCTCGAGGGGGCTGGCAGAAGAAAAACTGTTTTTT.

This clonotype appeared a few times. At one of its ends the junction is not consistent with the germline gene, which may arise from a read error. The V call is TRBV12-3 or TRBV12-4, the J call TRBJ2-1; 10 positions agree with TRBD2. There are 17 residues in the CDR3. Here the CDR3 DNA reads TGTGCCAGCAGTGCGAGCGGGGGGGGATGCGCCTACAATGAGCAGTCCTTC. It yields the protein CASSASGGGCAYNEQSF.

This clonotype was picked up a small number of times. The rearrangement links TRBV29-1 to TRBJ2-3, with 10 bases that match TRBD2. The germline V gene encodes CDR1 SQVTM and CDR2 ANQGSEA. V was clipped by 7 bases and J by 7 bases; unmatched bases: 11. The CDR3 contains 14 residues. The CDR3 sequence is CSAESPGLANTQYF. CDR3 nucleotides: TGCAGCGCCGAGTCACCGGGACTAGCGAATACGCAGTATTTT.

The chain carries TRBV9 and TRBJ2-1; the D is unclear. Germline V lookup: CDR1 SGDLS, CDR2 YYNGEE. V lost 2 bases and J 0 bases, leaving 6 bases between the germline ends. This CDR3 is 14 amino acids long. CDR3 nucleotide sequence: TGTGCCAGCAGCGTTGGTCGCTCCTACAATGAGCAGTTCTTC. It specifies CASSVGRSYNEQFF.

The CDR3 region has the DNA TGTGCCAGCAGGGAAGATTGGGACAGAGCCTACGAGCAGTACGTC. This translates into CASREDWDRAYEQYV. J is TRBJ2-7 and V is TRBV6-1; 7 positions match TRBD1. CDR3 length: 15 residues. Germline V lookup: CDR1 MNHNS, CDR2 SASEGT.

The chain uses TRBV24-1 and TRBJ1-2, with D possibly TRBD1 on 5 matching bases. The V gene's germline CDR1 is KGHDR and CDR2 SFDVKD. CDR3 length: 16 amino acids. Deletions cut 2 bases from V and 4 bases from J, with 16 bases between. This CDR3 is CATSDSSGPGLYGYTF. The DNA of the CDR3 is TGTGCCACCAGTGATTCAAGCGGCCCAGGGCTCTATGGCTACACCTTC.

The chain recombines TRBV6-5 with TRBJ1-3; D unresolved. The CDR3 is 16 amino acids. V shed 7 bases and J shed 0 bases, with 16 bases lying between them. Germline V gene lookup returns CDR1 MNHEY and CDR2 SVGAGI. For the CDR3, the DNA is TGTGCCAGCACTTCTAAGAAGGATCACTCTGGAAACACCATATATTTT. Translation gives CASTSKKDHSGNTIYF.

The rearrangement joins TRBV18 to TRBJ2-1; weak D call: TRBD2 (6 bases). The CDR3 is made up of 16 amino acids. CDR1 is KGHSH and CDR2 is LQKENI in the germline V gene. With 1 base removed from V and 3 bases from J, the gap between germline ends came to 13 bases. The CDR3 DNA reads TGTGCCAGCTCACCACGTGTGGGAGGTCTCTACAATGAGCAGTTCTTC. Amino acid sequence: CASSPRVGGLYNEQFF.

CDR3 in amino acids: CASRNLAGGSTDTQYF. In nucleotides, the CDR3 is TGCGCCAGCAGGAATCTAGCGGGAGGTAGCACAGATACGCAGTATTTT. This chain links TRBV5-1 with TRBJ2-3, with 11 nucleotides matching TRBD2. V dropped 5 bases and J dropped 0; count of bases not matched to a gene: 5. The CDR3 totals 16 residues. Looked up from germline, CDR1 is SGHRS and CDR2 is YFSETQ. The variable domain in full, completed from reference TRBV5-1 and TRBJ2-3, reads KAGVTQTPRYLIKTRGQQVTLSCSPISGHRSVSWYQQTPGQGLQFLFEYFSETQRNKGNFPGRFSGRQFSNSRSEMNVSTLELGDSALYLCASRNLAGGSTDTQYFGPGTRLTVL.

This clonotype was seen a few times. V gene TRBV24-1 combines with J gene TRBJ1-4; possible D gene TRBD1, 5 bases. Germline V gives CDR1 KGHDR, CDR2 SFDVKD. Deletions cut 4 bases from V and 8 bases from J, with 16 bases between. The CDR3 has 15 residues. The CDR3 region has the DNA TGTGCCACCAGTGACTCCGGGGGACCAGGAGAAAAACTGTTTTTT. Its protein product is CATSDSGGPGEKLFF.

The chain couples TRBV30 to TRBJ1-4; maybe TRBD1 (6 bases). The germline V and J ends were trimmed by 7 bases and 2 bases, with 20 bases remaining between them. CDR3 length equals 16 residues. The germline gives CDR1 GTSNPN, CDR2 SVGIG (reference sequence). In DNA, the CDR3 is TGTGCCTTGGGGGGGGGCGAAAGTGCCACTAATGAAAAACTGTTTTTT. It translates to CALGGGESATNEKLFF.

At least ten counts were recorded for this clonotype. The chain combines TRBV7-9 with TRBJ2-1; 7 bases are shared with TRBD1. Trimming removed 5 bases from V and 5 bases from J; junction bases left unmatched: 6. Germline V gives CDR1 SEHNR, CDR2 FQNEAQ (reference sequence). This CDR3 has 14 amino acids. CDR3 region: CASSVTGIDNEQFF. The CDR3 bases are TGTGCCAGCAGCGTGACAGGGATTGACAATGAGCAGTTCTTC. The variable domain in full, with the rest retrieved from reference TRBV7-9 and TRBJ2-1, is DTGVSQNPRHKITKRGQNVTFRCDPISEHNRLYWYRQTLGQGPEFLTYFQNEAQLEKSRLLSDRFSAERPKGSFSTLEIQRTEQGDSAMYLCASSVTGIDNEQFFGPGTRLTVL.

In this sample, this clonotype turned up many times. Here the CDR3 DNA reads TGTGCCAGCAGTCCGGTGTACACAGGGGATCAGCCCCAGCATTTT. This gives the protein CASSPVYTGDQPQHF. The V gene is TRBV12-3 or TRBV12-4, the J gene TRBJ1-5, with 7 bases that match TRBD1. This CDR3 contains 15 residues. With V trimmed by 5 bases and J by 5 bases, 9 bases remained unmatched.